This T cell receptor beta chain was profiled in a study of T-cell memory formation after mild COVID-19 (dated by TCRdb to the early 2020s). Looking at the study overall: Most TCR sequence clusters were specific to one of the two donors. In a couple of donors, T-cell clones that expanded and contracted after mild COVID-19 were tracked by sequencing TCRalpha and TCRbeta repertoires over time. The cohort comprised two young, previously healthy adult volunteers, one female and one male. What the work shows at the level of the full study, not this receptor alone: Balanced CD4/CD8 phenotypes were observed for clones contracting from day 15 to 85, whereas a bias towards CD4+ was observed for a second wave of clones expanding from day 15 to 37. The detection of some responding clones in pre-infection memory suggests that pre-existing cross-reactive memory T cells joined the SARS-CoV-2 response. The second-wave clones that peaked on day 37 were not confirmed to be SARS-CoV-2 specific. Contracting CD4+ clones were found mainly in CM and EM memory subsets, while CD8+ clones were enriched in EMRA. The study covered only a couple of mild cases, and larger cohorts including severe cases with pre-infection samples were considered necessary.

Based on the germline V gene, the CDR1 and CDR2 sequences are SGHVS and FNYEAQ. At the junction V is shortened by 5 bases and J by 5 bases; bases outside the gene matches: 9. Reading from cysteine to phenylalanine, the CDR3 counts 14 amino acids. CDR3 DNA is the only sequence kept; it has 42 bases, read in frame from the first base. Sequencing took place on an Illumina NovaSeq 6000. TCRalpha and TCRbeta cDNA libraries were built by 5'RACE with constant-segment primers, adding sample barcodes and unique molecular identifiers. Trizol reagent was used to extract RNA from every sample. Library amplification was performed in two PCR steps, and a second sample barcode and Illumina TruSeq adapters were introduced in the second step. The libraries were sequenced on an Illumina NovaSeq using 2 x 150 bp paired-end reads. The original pipeline was this. Demultiplexing of reads and collapsing into UMI-guided consensus sequences were performed with migec v1.2.7. Using mixcr v2.1.11, the UMI consensuses were aligned to TRA and TRB V and J templates and assembled into clonotypes. A clonotype was counted as expanded or contracted only when both edgeR and NoisET called the clonotype significant, with the noise models trained on biological replicates. For edgeR calls, a false discovery rate-adjusted p below 0.01 and a log2 fold-change threshold of 1 were applied. As an exploratory analysis of dynamics, PCA with hierarchical clustering was applied to max-normalized trajectories of the 1000 most abundant clonotypes. The CD4 or CD8 phenotype of responding clones was assigned using the separately sequenced CD4+ and CD8+ repertoires. The public sequencing data were trimmed at Q25 with fastp and processed into clonotypes with MiXCR by TCRdb, which kept only in-frame beta chains. Merged by CDR3 protein, the rows form single entries marked with the most common genes and DNA. Clone size and V and J calls follow TCRdb, not the original study. Counted in this sample were approximately 260,000 distinct CDR3 sequences; roughly 18% of them appeared once. The ten biggest clones cover approximately 22% of the sample.

Ficoll-Paque density gradient centrifugation was the method used to isolate PBMCs. As for this clonotype: Its antigen specificity is not known. No much larger clone is present one base from it, and per-base qualities are unavailable.

The rearrangement combines TRBV7-6 with TRBJ2-7, and 7 junctional nucleotides match TRBD1. The source material was PBMCs or a T cell subset sorted from them (not recorded which). The receptor's source is a man younger than 35 who had mild COVID-19 (a few samples of this study predate the infection). The sample titles of this study are shuffled in the database, so cell type and time point are left out; the donor was told from shared clones. In nucleotides, the sequence is TGTGCCAGCAGCGAAGTAGACAGGGTCGACGAGCAGTACTTC. The translation is CASSEVDRVDEQYF.